Listed below are T cell receptor beta chains from one sample, sequenced in a study of CD8+CD57+ T cells in acquired aplastic anemia. In TCRdb, the reads were re-called with MiXCR into one record per CDR3 protein. The sample lists just over 450,000 distinct CDR3 sequences, roughly a third occurring once. The sample taken for sequencing was sorted CD4+, CD8+, or CD8+CD57+ T cells (not recorded which) from PBMCs. The source of these receptors is a human donor with aplastic anemia. Both conserved end residues are part of each CDR3. D genes are given only for firm matches. Some rows have no size entry. The others give once, few or many, or a class for an expanded clone.

NA,TRBJ2-7,TRBV25-1,NA,CASSPSPHGDYEQYF,TGCGCCAGCAGCCCCAGCCCACACGGAGACTACGAGCAGTACTTC
NA,TRBJ1-1,TRBV10-3,NA,CASSYEETSGTEAFF,TGTGCCAGCAGTTACGAGGAGACTTCGGGCACTGAAGCTTTCTTT
NA,TRBJ1-2,TRBV11-2,few,CASSLSLLGLGSANYGYTF,TGTGCCAGCAGCCTATCCCTCCTCGGACTGGGAAGTGCGAACTATGGCTACACCTTC
NA,TRBJ1-3,TRBV24-1,many,CATSDSGIGNTIYF,TGTGCCACCAGTGATTCGGGGATTGGAAACACCATATATTTT
NA,TRBJ2-7,TRBV6-2/TRBV6-3,NA,CASSYFGTYEQYF,TGTGCCAGCAGTTACTTTGGCACCTACGAGCAGTACTTC
TRBD1,TRBJ1-6,TRBV5-4,NA,CASGATGGESLHF,TGTGCCAGCGGAGCGACAGGGGGAGAATCCCTCCACTTT
NA,TRBJ1-6,TRBV9,NA,CASSVGSSGGNSPLHF,TGTGCCAGCAGCGTTGGGTCCAGTGGAGGGAATTCACCCCTCCACTTT
TRBD2,TRBJ2-3,TRBV12-3/TRBV12-4,few,CASSPLAGGLGDTQYF,TGTGCCAGCAGTCCTCTAGCGGGGGGCCTGGGGGATACGCAGTATTTT
NA,TRBJ1-2,TRBV3-1,few,CASSRDTINYGYTF,TGTGCCAGCAGCCGGGACACCATTAACTATGGCTACACCTTC
TRBD2,TRBJ2-7,TRBV7-6,few,CASSFPSSGRNPYEQYF,TGTGCCAGCAGTTTTCCCTCTAGCGGGAGGAACCCTTACGAGCAGTACTTC
NA,TRBJ1-6,TRBV25-1,many,CASSESTGPNSPLHF,TGTGCCAGCAGTGAATCTACAGGGCCTAATTCACCCCTCCACTTT
NA,TRBJ2-7,TRBV6-6,many,CAGGTNYEQYF,TGTGCCGGAGGGACGAACTACGAGCAGTACTTC
TRBD1,TRBJ1-1,TRBV19,NA,CASRQTGSPFDEAFF,TGTGCCAGTAGGCAGACAGGGAGCCCTTTTGATGAAGCTTTCTTT
NA,TRBJ2-2,TRBV2,NA,CASSDPLANTGELFF,TGTGCCAGCAGTGATCCCCTCGCGAACACCGGGGAGCTGTTTTTT
NA,TRBJ1-3,TRBV20-1,NA,CSAGSESGNTIYF,TGCAGTGCTGGGTCGGAATCTGGAAACACCATATATTTT
TRBD1,TRBJ1-2,TRBV29-1,NA,CSVWTGVGYGYTF,TGCAGCGTCTGGACAGGGGTAGGGTATGGCTACACCTTC
NA,TRBJ1-1,TRBV7-3,many,CASSLLPGKTEAFF,TGTGCCAGCAGCTTACTCCCAGGGAAGACTGAAGCTTTCTTT
TRBD1,TRBJ2-7,TRBV5-1,NA,CASKTGQGAGEQYF,TGCGCCAGCAAGACGGGACAGGGGGCAGGAGAGCAGTACTTC
NA,TRBJ1-1,TRBV12-5,NA,CASGSYTLERGDAFF,TGTGCTAGTGGTAGTTATACCCTCGAGCGGGGGGACGCTTTCTTT
NA,TRBJ1-1,TRBV7-9,many,CASRRLSTEAFF,TGTGCCAGCAGAAGATTGAGTACTGAAGCTTTCTTT
NA,TRBJ1-1,TRBV20-1,NA,CSAGLSGRSTEAFF,TGCAGTGCTGGCCTCTCGGGCAGGAGCACTGAAGCTTTCTTT
NA,TRBJ1-5,TRBV6-2/TRBV6-3,few,CASSYSQAPQHF,TGTGCCAGCAGTTACTCCCAGGCACCCCAGCATTTT
TRBD2,TRBJ2-5,TRBV7-7,NA,CARDPAGGGETQYF,TGTGCTAGAGACCCAGCGGGGGGAGGGGAGACCCAGTACTTC
TRBD1,TRBJ1-2,TRBV19,NA,CASSIAQGASYGYTF,TGTGCCAGTAGTATCGCACAGGGGGCGAGCTATGGCTACACCTTC
NA,TRBJ2-3,TRBV4-3,NA,CASSQGRRQYF,TGCGCCAGCAGCCAAGGGAGAAGGCAGTATTTT
TRBD2,TRBJ2-1,TRBV10-3,few,CASSLGTSGLSSYNEQFF,TGTGCCAGCAGCCTCGGGACTAGCGGGTTAAGCTCCTACAATGAGCAGTTCTTC
NA,TRBJ1-2,TRBV7-3,many,CASSLNAGIYGYTF,TGTGCCAGTAGCTTAAATGCAGGGATCTATGGCTACACCTTC
NA,TRBJ2-1,TRBV7-3,many,CASSAQGDNEQFF,TGTGCCAGCAGCGCACAGGGTGACAATGAGCAGTTCTTC
NA,TRBJ1-1,TRBV29-1,NA,CSVVRQMNTEAFF,TGCAGCGTTGTTCGACAGATGAACACTGAAGCTTTCTTT
NA,TRBJ1-4,TRBV6-1,NA,CASSLQGTYNEKLFF,TGTGCCAGCAGCCTACAGGGTACCTATAATGAAAAACTGTTTTTT
NA,TRBJ1-4,TRBV29-1,many,CSVLENEKLFF,TGCAGCGTATTGGAAAATGAAAAACTGTTTTTT
NA,TRBJ1-1,TRBV29-1,many,CSVGPGLNTEAFF,TGCAGCGTTGGCCCTGGACTAAACACTGAAGCTTTCTTT
NA,TRBJ2-1,TRBV12-3/TRBV12-4,NA,CASSFPRLVHEQFF,TGTGCCAGCAGTTTCCCTAGACTAGTTCATGAGCAGTTCTTC
TRBD2,TRBJ2-5,TRBV7-3,many,CASSLASGRGKTQYF,TGTGCCAGCAGCTTAGCTAGCGGGAGAGGAAAGACCCAGTACTTC
NA,TRBJ1-5,TRBV5-4,NA,CASSSGGDGPQHF,TGTGCCAGCAGCTCCGGGGGAGATGGGCCCCAGCATTTT
NA,TRBJ1-1,TRBV4-3,few,CASSQDSPTMNTEAFF,TGCGCCAGCAGCCAAGATTCCCCAACGATGAACACTGAAGCTTTCTTT
NA,TRBJ2-7,TRBV19,many,CASSIFQGGGEQYF,TGTGCCAGTAGTATCTTCCAGGGAGGAGGCGAGCAGTACTTC
NA,TRBJ2-7,TRBV11-2,many,CASRSHRDNSYEQYF,TGTGCCAGCAGATCGCACCGAGACAACTCCTACGAGCAGTACTTC
NA,TRBJ2-1,TRBV7-3,NA,CASSQVGLSSYNEQFF,TGCGCCAGCAGCCAGGTCGGGTTAAGCTCCTACAATGAGCAGTTCTTC
NA,TRBJ1-1,TRBV6-5,NA,CASTYRGTEAFF,TGTGCCAGCACCTATAGGGGCACTGAAGCTTTCTTT
NA,TRBJ1-6,TRBV5-1,many,CASSSPGTPNSPLHF,TGCGCCAGCAGCTCCCCCGGGACTCCGAATTCACCCCTCCACTTT
NA,TRBJ1-5,TRBV15,many,CATSRERGSNQPQHF,TGTGCCACCAGCAGAGAGCGGGGGAGCAATCAGCCCCAGCATTTT
NA,TRBJ1-6,TRBV30,few,CAWSVLGDSPLHF,TGTGCCTGGAGTGTATTGGGAGATTCACCCCTCCACTTT
TRBD2,TRBJ2-1,TRBV20-1,NA,CSANRGSGRAGYNEQFF,TGCAGTGCTAACAGGGGGAGCGGGAGGGCCGGTTACAATGAGCAGTTCTTC
NA,TRBJ1-5,TRBV10-3,few,CASSSPVRGLNQPQHF,TGTGCCAGCAGTTCCCCCGTTCGGGGGCTCAATCAGCCCCAGCATTTT
TRBD1,TRBJ2-5,TRBV12-3/TRBV12-4,NA,CASSPGQGERETQYF,TGTGCCAGCAGCCCGGGACAGGGAGAACGAGAGACCCAGTACTTC
TRBD1,TRBJ1-6,TRBV29-1,many,CSARFRDRGDGWNSPLHF,TGCAGCGCCCGTTTCAGGGACAGGGGCGATGGGTGGAATTCACCCCTCCACTTT
NA,TRBJ1-2,TRBV5-1,NA,CASSQGTTGSPFYGYTF,TGCGCCAGCAGCCAGGGCACGACAGGAAGTCCATTCTATGGCTACACCTTC